This T cell receptor (beta chain) was profiled in a study of cytomegalovirus exposure and HLA in healthy donors. Study-level background: Unique TCRs numbering 75 million to 95 million, obtained from HLA-typed donors, made up an early data release. General study findings and limits: A later analysis linked a missense DCLRE1C variant to TCR beta V- and J-gene trimming. Serostatus for CMV was the only available immune exposure information.

The PCR used 60 Vbeta and 13 Jbeta primers. Assay: immunoSEQ multiplex PCR; the TCRdb copy retains only in-frame clones and omits some. Here the sample spans over 120,000 clones, approximately 70% being singletons. A note on this clone: As yet, its antigen is unknown.

Deletions cut 0 bases from V and 6 bases from J, with 11 bases between. Germline V gene sequence: CDR1 MNHEY, CDR2 SMNVEV (reference sequence). This CDR3 region has 15 residues. Source material: PBMCs. V usage is TRBV27 and J usage is TRBJ1-4, with D possibly TRBD1 on 6 matching bases. The TCR comes from a woman aged 55-69 years in good health and CMV-seropositive. The CDR3 sequence is CASSLSAGVYEKLFF. The CDR3 DNA reads TGTGCCAGCAGTTTATCGGCAGGGGTTTATGAAAAACTGTTTTTT.